This TCR beta chain was profiled in a study of cytomegalovirus exposure and HLA in healthy donors. Germline CDR1 LNHNV, CDR2 YYDKDF (reference sequence). With V trimmed by 3 bases and J by 4 bases, 13 bases remained unmatched. The CDR3 covers 17 residues. The PCR contained 60 Vbeta and 13 Jbeta primers. The data were produced by immunoSEQ multiplex PCR, yet TCRdb's version contains in-frame clones alone and is incomplete. The sample includes over 90,000 clones, around 79% of them seen just once. The rearrangement links TRBV15 to TRBJ2-5, with TRBD2 matching 8 bases. Sequencing used PBMCs. The origin of this receptor is a man aged 45-65 years in good health and CMV-seropositive. CDR3 coding DNA: TGTGCCACCAGCAGTCCTGGGGGACTAGTTTCCAGAGAGACCCAGTACTTC. It yields the protein CATSSPGGLVSRETQYF.